Shown below are 24 T cell receptor beta chains from a single sample sequenced in a study of cytomegalovirus exposure and HLA in healthy donors. The PCR employed 60 Vbeta primers together with 13 Jbeta primers. Assay: immunoSEQ multiplex PCR; the TCRdb copy retains only in-frame clones and omits some. The data show 100,000 to 150,000 clones, around 80% seen once. Sequencing was carried out using PBMCs. All receptors come from a woman in her 40s in good health and CMV-seronegative.

V and J are TRBV6-6 and TRBJ1-2, with D possibly matching TRBD1 (5 bases). Per the germline V gene, CDR1 is MNHNY and CDR2 is SVGAGI (reference sequence). This CDR3 has 12 amino acids. The germline V and J ends were trimmed by 2 bases and 10 bases, with 11 bases remaining between them. The CDR3 bases are TGTGCCAGCAGTTACGGGGCGACGGACTACACCTTC. The encoded protein is CASSYGATDYTF.

The chain carries TRBV29-1 and TRBJ2-7; 10 positions match TRBD2. Looked up from germline, CDR1 is SQVTM and CDR2 is ANQGSEA. CDR3 length equals 13 residues. J was trimmed by 5 bases and V by 5 bases; bases with no gene match: 6. DNA of the CDR3: TGCAGCGTTTTCGGGACTAGCGATAACGAGCAGTACTTC. Protein: CSVFGTSDNEQYF.

The V and J genes are TRBV5-1 and TRBJ1-2; perhaps TRBD1 as D (5 bases). The germline V and J ends were trimmed by 0 bases and 5 bases, with 8 bases remaining between them. There are 13 residues in the CDR3. Looked up from germline, CDR1 is SGHRS and CDR2 is YFSETQ. The CDR3 DNA sequence: TGCGCCAGCAGCTTGGAGGCAGGGTATGGCTACACCTTC. Translated, it gives CASSLEAGYGYTF. Together with reference TRBV5-1 and TRBJ1-2, the CDR3 gives the full variable domain: KAGVTQTPRYLIKTRGQQVTLSCSPISGHRSVSWYQQTPGQGLQFLFEYFSETQRNKGNFPGRFSGRQFSNSRSEMNVSTLELGDSALYLCASSLEAGYGYTFGSGTRLTVV.

The chain combines TRBV5-1 with TRBJ2-5, with D tentatively TRBD1 (6 bases). Germline-derived CDR1 and CDR2 are SGHRS and YFSETQ. V was clipped by 3 bases and J by 2 bases, with 14 bases between them. The CDR3 runs 15 residues. For the CDR3, the DNA is TGCGCCAGCAGCTCCCGCACAGGGTGGCAAGAGACCCAGTACTTC. Protein sequence: CASSSRTGWQETQYF.

V is TRBV5-1 and J is TRBJ2-3; 10 bases align to TRBD2. This CDR3 has 16 residues. J gave up 2 bases and V 4 bases, and 7 bases lay outside the gene matches. CDR1 SGHRS and CDR2 YFSETQ come from the germline V gene. DNA for the CDR3: TGCGCCAGCAGCCGAGGACTAGCGGATAACACAGATACGCAGTATTTT. This encodes CASSRGLADNTDTQYF.

The rearrangement uses TRBV12-5 and TRBJ1-1; 10 nucleotides line up with TRBD1. The CDR3 runs 16 residues. Germline V lookup: CDR1 LGHNT, CDR2 FRNRAP. The trim removed 2 bases at V and 8 bases at J, leaving 11 bases unmatched. The CDR3, as DNA: TGTGCTAGTGGTTTGACATACCGGGACAGGGGAAGGGAAGCTTTCTTT. Translating it yields CASGLTYRDRGREAFF.

The chain employs TRBV11-1 and TRBJ2-7; possible D gene TRBD1, 6 bases. The CDR3 totals 16 residues. V was cut by 1 base and J by 5 bases, with 18 bases left in between. CDR1 and CDR2 (germline): SGHAT, FQDESV (reference sequence). CDR3 loop: CASSLVSQGGDHEQYF. The CDR3 nucleotides are TGTGCCAGCAGCTTAGTCTCACAGGGTGGGGACCACGAGCAGTACTTC.

V usage is TRBV7-8 and J usage is TRBJ2-5; unclear D gene. The CDR3 sequence is 13 residues long. Trimming took off 1 base at V and 1 base at J, with 4 bases between the two ends. Germline V gene data show CDR1 as SGHVS and CDR2 as FQNEAQ. As DNA, the CDR3 is TGTGCCAGCAGCTTAGGCGGCCAAGAGACCCAGTACTTC. Translated, it gives CASSLGGQETQYF.

The chain links TRBV28 to TRBJ1-1, with unresolved D. Germline loops: CDR1 MDHEN, CDR2 SYDVKM. The CDR3 runs 11 residues. The V gene lost 8 bases and the J gene lost 1 base, with 5 bases spanning the gap. The DNA for the CDR3 is TGTGCCAGCGAGGGGAACACTGAAGCTTTCTTT. Translating gives CASEGNTEAFF.

The V and J genes are TRBV10-3 and TRBJ2-7; D is possibly TRBD1 (5 bases). V shed 4 bases and J shed 4 bases, with 14 bases lying between them. This CDR3 comprises 14 residues. Germline V CDR1 and CDR2: ENHRY, SYGVKD. CDR3 amino acids: CAISVQTDGYEQYF. The DNA for the CDR3 is TGTGCCATCAGTGTGCAGACAGATGGTTACGAGCAGTACTTC.

This rearrangement joins TRBV5-4 to TRBJ1-2; tentative D call: TRBD1 (6 bases). V lost 0 bases to trimming and J lost 4 bases, with 7 bases between them. The CDR3 contains 13 residues. CDR1 and CDR2 (germline): SGHNT, YYREEE (reference sequence). CDR3 in amino acids: CASSLDRAYGYTF. The DNA for the CDR3 is TGTGCCAGCAGCTTGGACAGGGCCTATGGCTACACCTTC.

For this clone: The junction does not match germline at one end; this may be a read error. The rearrangement joins TRBV7-9 to TRBJ1-1; unclear D gene. The CDR3 runs 15 residues. CDR1 SEHNR and CDR2 FQNEAQ come from the germline V gene (reference sequence). Here the CDR3 reads CSSSLYTPADTEAFF. CDR3 DNA sequence: TGTTCCAGCAGCTTATATACTCCGGCGGACACTGAAGCTTTCTTT.

The J gene is TRBJ1-5, the V gene TRBV6-1, with D unclear. V lost 6 bases and J lost 3, with 12 bases in between. CDR1 is MNHNS, CDR2 SASEGT, per germline. This CDR3 comprises 14 residues. In nucleotides, the CDR3 is TGTGCCAGCAGCCTCCATGGCTTCAATCAGCCCCAGCATTTT. It is translated as CASSLHGFNQPQHF.

This clone is a singleton in its sample. The J gene is TRBJ2-3, the V gene TRBV19; 7 nucleotides align to TRBD1. CDR1 is LNHDA, CDR2 SQIVND, per germline (reference sequence). The V gene end was trimmed by 6 bases and the J gene end by 5 bases; junction bases not matched to a gene: 8. There are 14 residues in the CDR3. The CDR3 reads CASSIDRAEDTQYF. The CDR3 DNA sequence: TGTGCCAGTAGCATCGACAGGGCGGAAGATACGCAGTATTTT.

The J gene is TRBJ2-7, the V gene TRBV7-2; the D gene is possibly TRBD2 (6 bases). Deletions cut 2 bases from V and 2 bases from J, with 13 bases between. Germline V gene sequence: CDR1 SGHTA, CDR2 FQGNSA. This CDR3 comprises 15 residues. The CDR3 region is CASSLWPSDAYEQYF. The CDR3 nucleotides are TGTGCCAGCAGCTTATGGCCTAGCGATGCCTACGAGCAGTACTTC.

The V and J genes are TRBV4-1 and TRBJ2-1; the match to TRBD2 covers 8 bases. Germline V gene sequence: CDR1 MGHRA, CDR2 YSYEKL. The CDR3 is 17 amino acids. V lost 0 bases to trimming and J lost 7 bases; unmatched junction nucleotides: 11. CDR3 DNA: TGCGCCAGCAGCCAAGATTCCGGGAGGGCCGTTGGTAATGAGCAGTTCTTC. Residues: CASSQDSGRAVGNEQFF.

The chain employs TRBV4-3 and TRBJ1-2; D might be TRBD1 (5 bases). Germline lookup yields CDR1 LGHNA and CDR2 YSLEER. V was trimmed by 2 bases and J by 4 bases, leaving 17 bases between them. The CDR3 totals 16 residues. CDR3 DNA sequence: TGCGCCAGCAGCCAATGGTGGGTTGTGGGGGGCTATGGCTACACCTTC. It encodes CASSQWWVVGGYGYTF.

The gene calls are TRBV5-1 and TRBJ2-7; 13 nucleotides match TRBD2. The V segment lost 4 bases and the J segment 1 base; nucleotides outside the gene matches: 8. This CDR3 region has 17 residues. CDR1 is SGHRS and CDR2 is YFSETQ in the germline V gene. CDR3 coding DNA: TGCGCCAGCAGCCCTCGGACTAGCGGGGGAGGATCCTACGAGCAGTACTTC. This sequence encodes CASSPRTSGGGSYEQYF. Supplemented by reference TRBV5-1 and TRBJ2-7, the full variable domain reads KAGVTQTPRYLIKTRGQQVTLSCSPISGHRSVSWYQQTPGQGLQFLFEYFSETQRNKGNFPGRFSGRQFSNSRSEMNVSTLELGDSALYLCASSPRTSGGGSYEQYFGPGTRLTVT.

The chain links TRBV19 to TRBJ2-7, with D possibly TRBD2 on 5 matching bases. With 5 bases removed from V and 0 bases from J, the gap between germline ends came to 20 bases. Germline V CDR1 and CDR2: LNHDA, SQIVND (reference sequence). The CDR3 is 17 residues long. In DNA, the CDR3 is TGTGCCAGTAGTCCAGTTTGGGCCGGACTTAGCTCCTACGAGCAGTACTTC. Its protein is CASSPVWAGLSSYEQYF. Together with reference TRBV19 and TRBJ2-7, the CDR3 gives the full variable domain: DGGITQSPKYLFRKEGQNVTLSCEQNLNHDAMYWYRQDPGQGLRLIYYSQIVNDFQKGDIAEGYSVSREKKESFPLTVTSAQKNPTAFYLCASSPVWAGLSSYEQYFGPGTRLTVT.

CDR3 loop: CSVEGRRGYTF. In nucleotides, the CDR3 is TGCAGCGTTGAAGGGCGGCGGGGCTACACCTTC. The rearrangement uses TRBV29-1 and TRBJ1-2; D gene ambiguous. Trimming removed 1 base at V and 8 bases at J, with 8 bases between. Looked up from germline, CDR1 is SQVTM and CDR2 is ANQGSEA. The CDR3 runs 11 residues.

This chain joins TRBV5-1 and TRBJ1-1, with 7 bases lining up with TRBD1. This CDR3 is built from 15 residues. V lost 4 bases and J lost 0; bases outside the gene matches: 6. Per germline, CDR1 SGHRS and CDR2 YFSETQ. CDR3 protein: CASSLDRIMNTEAFF. CDR3 coding DNA: TGCGCCAGCAGCCTGGACAGGATCATGAACACTGAAGCTTTCTTT.

A few counts support this clone. The chain is built from TRBV5-1 and TRBJ1-5, with D possibly matching TRBD1 (5 bases). Trimming removed 4 bases at V and 8 bases at J, with 22 bases between. Germline lookup yields CDR1 SGHRS and CDR2 YFSETQ. The CDR3 is made up of 16 amino acids. The CDR3 sequence is CASSPGVDGGSEPQHF. CDR3 DNA sequence: TGCGCCAGCAGCCCGGGGGTGGACGGGGGGAGTGAGCCCCAGCATTTT.

V and J are TRBV27 and TRBJ1-6; D unclear. The CDR3 totals 15 residues. Trimming stripped 0 bases from V and 3 bases from J, with 6 bases between. Germline CDR1 MNHEY, CDR2 SMNVEV (reference sequence). The CDR3 here is CASSLSGSYNSPLHF. As DNA, the CDR3 is TGTGCCAGCAGTTTATCAGGGAGCTATAATTCACCCCTCCACTTT.

This sequence joins TRBV2 and TRBJ2-7; 11 nucleotides line up with TRBD2. The junction had 8 bases not matched to a gene; V was cut back by 7 bases and J by 0 bases. Germline-derived CDR1 and CDR2 are SNHLY and FYNNEI. CDR3 length: 16 amino acids. CDR3 bases: TGTGCCAGCAAGACCGGGACTAGCGGAAGCTCCTACGAGCAGTACTTC. Amino acids: CASKTGTSGSSYEQYF.